Presented here are 18 T cell receptor beta chains from one specimen sequenced in a study of cytomegalovirus exposure and HLA in healthy donors. Primers: 60 Vbeta forward and 13 Jbeta reverse. Clones were read by immunoSEQ multiplex PCR, and TCRdb kept only the in-frame ones, dropping some. This table holds around 150,000 clones, approximately 84% found once. The sequenced sample was PBMCs. The receptors stem from a man aged 30-40 years in good health and CMV-seropositive.

This chain joins TRBV5-4 and TRBJ2-5; a weak D match, TRBD2 (6 bases). The CDR3 has 15 residues. CDR1 is SGHNT and CDR2 is YYREEE in the germline V gene (reference sequence). V was pared by 0 bases and J by 4 bases, with 13 bases between. CDR3 sequence (DNA): TGTGCCAGCAGCTTGGACCGGGAGCTGTTAGAGACCCAGTACTTC. Amino acids: CASSLDRELLETQYF.

The V call is TRBV19, the J call TRBJ1-5; 9 nucleotides align to TRBD1. The CDR3 consists of 15 residues. J gave up 6 bases and V 9 bases, and 12 bases lay outside the gene matches. Germline V gene lookup returns CDR1 LNHDA and CDR2 SQIVND (reference sequence). The DNA of the CDR3 is TGTGCCAGCAATCCCGGCACAGGGGGCGGTCAGCCCCAGCATTTT. Translating it yields CASNPGTGGGQPQHF.

The CDR3 reads CASRPTGLNEKLFF. The CDR3 nucleotides read TGCGCCAGCAGGCCGACAGGGCTTAATGAAAAACTGTTTTTT. The gene calls are TRBV5-1 and TRBJ1-4, with 7 nucleotides matching TRBD1. This CDR3 contains 14 residues. CDR1 SGHRS and CDR2 YFSETQ come from the germline V gene. With 5 bases clipped from V and 4 bases from J, the junction kept 5 bases outside the gene matches.

This chain joins TRBV7-9 and TRBJ1-5; no clear D gene. Germline CDR1 is SEHNR and CDR2 is FQNEAQ (reference sequence). This CDR3 region has 13 residues. The ends were cut back, 2 bases at V and 4 bases at J, with 6 bases in the middle. CDR3 amino acids: CASSLNLNQPQHF. In DNA, the CDR3 is TGTGCCAGCAGCTTAAACCTAAATCAGCCCCAGCATTTT.

This chain joins TRBV5-1 and TRBJ2-7; perhaps TRBD1 as D (7 bases). Germline-derived CDR1 and CDR2 are SGHRS and YFSETQ. The germline V and J ends were trimmed by 0 bases and 5 bases, with 12 bases remaining between them. The CDR3 runs 14 residues. The CDR3 DNA follows: TGCGCCAGCAGCTTGGTTCTCAGGGGGGACGAGCAGTACTTC. It translates to CASSLVLRGDEQYF.

This CDR3 reads CASSPSGTSGRLDTGELFF. DNA of the CDR3: TGTGCCAGCAGCCCATCCGGGACTAGCGGGAGGTTGGACACCGGGGAGCTGTTTTTT. The chain carries TRBV7-8 and TRBJ2-2; 15 nucleotides align to TRBD2. J lost 3 bases, V lost 5 bases, and 10 bases had no gene match. This CDR3 contains 19 residues. Germline V gives CDR1 SGHVS, CDR2 FQNEAQ.

The chain uses TRBV14 and TRBJ1-2, with D perhaps matching TRBD1 (6 bases). The germline CDR1 and CDR2 sequences are SGHDN and FVKESK. This CDR3 is 15 amino acids long. V lost 4 bases and J lost 4, with 16 bases in between. As DNA, the CDR3 is TGTGCCAGCAGCCTCCTTCAGACAGGCTCCTATGGCTACACCTTC. Its translation: CASSLLQTGSYGYTF.

The genes are TRBV19 and TRBJ2-1; tentative D call: TRBD2 (7 bases). The CDR3 has 15 residues. With 5 bases removed from V and 4 bases from J, the gap between germline ends came to 15 bases. Germline V lookup: CDR1 LNHDA, CDR2 SQIVND (reference sequence). The CDR3 sequence is CASSWQGRGYNEQFF. The CDR3 bases are TGTGCCAGTAGTTGGCAGGGGAGGGGATACAATGAGCAGTTCTTC.

The table lists this clone with a few counts. The J gene is TRBJ2-1, the V gene TRBV30; the D gene is possibly TRBD1 (5 bases). The CDR3 sequence is 12 residues long. Between the trimmed V and J ends, which lost 0 bases and 9 bases, there was a span of 9 bases. Germline loops: CDR1 GTSNPN, CDR2 SVGIG (reference sequence). CDR3 sequence: CAWSVPGAEQFF. CDR3 bases: TGTGCCTGGAGTGTACCTGGGGCTGAGCAGTTCTTC.

The chain recombines TRBV7-2 with TRBJ2-5; 7 positions match TRBD2. CDR1 and CDR2 (germline): SGHTA, FQGNSA. After removal of 5 bases from V and 5 bases from J, the junction contained 14 bases not matched to a gene. CDR3 length: 16 amino acids. The CDR3 loop reads CASSRQLWEGRETQYF. The CDR3 bases are TGTGCCAGCAGCCGACAACTTTGGGAGGGCCGCGAGACCCAGTACTTC.

V is TRBV11-2 and J is TRBJ2-1, with D tentatively TRBD1 (6 bases). Germline V gene lookup returns CDR1 SGHAT and CDR2 FQNNGV. This CDR3 comprises 13 residues. V was trimmed by 5 bases and J by 12 bases, leaving 17 bases between them. The DNA for the CDR3 is TGTGCCAGCAGCCGCCCATTACAGGGCTCGCAGTTCTTC. Translating it yields CASSRPLQGSQFF.

On this clone itself: In the same sample, other DNA sequences code for this CDR3. The V gene is TRBV29-1, the J gene TRBJ1-1; D gene ambiguous. Trimming removed 6 bases at V and 6 bases at J, with 20 bases between. The CDR3 length is 14 residues. The germline V gene has CDR1 SQVTM and CDR2 ANQGSEA. The CDR3 region is CSVIPNRRPPEAFF. The CDR3, as DNA: TGCAGCGTCATACCAAATAGGAGACCCCCTGAAGCTTTCTTT.

The chain joins TRBV13 to TRBJ1-3; weak D call: TRBD1 (5 bases). V gave up 4 bases and J gave up 0 bases, with 10 bases separating them. The germline CDR1 and CDR2 sequences are PRHDT and FYEKMQ (reference sequence). This CDR3 contains 15 residues. This chain's CDR3 is CASSSRAVSGNTIYF. CDR3 sequence (DNA): TGTGCCAGCAGCTCCAGGGCTGTCTCTGGAAACACCATATATTTT.

As for this clone: Other DNA sequences in the sample encode the same CDR3. Written as DNA, the CDR3 is TGTGCCAGCAGTCTAGCGGGGGGGGGAGAGACCCAGTACTTC. This codes for CASSLAGGGETQYF. The rearrangement links TRBV7-2 to TRBJ2-5, with TRBD2 identical over 12 bases. This CDR3 is built from 14 residues. The germline V gene has CDR1 SGHTA and CDR2 FQGNSA. Trimming cost V 6 bases and J 4 bases; bases outside gene matches: 3.

The V call is TRBV4-2, the J call TRBJ2-1, with 8 bases aligning to TRBD2. Germline values: CDR1 LGHNA, CDR2 YNFKEQ. The CDR3 runs to 18 residues. V was clipped by 0 bases and J by 6 bases; unmatched bases: 13. The DNA of the CDR3 is TGTGCCAGCAGCCAAGAAGGGCGGGGGGCAAGCCAGGGCAATGAGCAGTTCTTC. It specifies CASSQEGRGASQGNEQFF.

V usage is TRBV28 and J usage is TRBJ2-6, with D possibly matching TRBD1 (6 bases). Germline V gives CDR1 MDHEN, CDR2 SYDVKM. The CDR3 is 15 amino acids. V lost 3 bases and J lost 6, with 12 bases in between. The CDR3 here is CASSFRGKLANVLTF. CDR3 DNA: TGTGCCAGCAGTTTCAGGGGAAAACTGGCCAACGTCCTGACTTTC.

This clone was found a few times. The chain joins TRBV4-1 to TRBJ2-1; D gene unclear. Germline V gene data show CDR1 as MGHRA and CDR2 as YSYEKL. This CDR3 has 15 amino acids. Trimming stripped 2 bases from V and 0 bases from J, with 8 bases between. The chain's CDR3 is CASSQSSSSYNEQFF. DNA for the CDR3: TGCGCCAGCAGCCAAAGTTCGAGCTCCTACAATGAGCAGTTCTTC.

This chain joins TRBV7-9 and TRBJ2-1; TRBD2 matches 7 bases. From germline, CDR1 is SEHNR and CDR2 FQNEAQ (reference sequence). This CDR3 region has 17 residues. Trimming cost V 2 bases and J 2 bases; bases outside gene matches: 9. The CDR3 bases are TGTGCCAGCAGCTTAAGAACGTGGCTAGCGGCCTACAATGAGCAGTTCTTC. Translating gives CASSLRTWLAAYNEQFF.